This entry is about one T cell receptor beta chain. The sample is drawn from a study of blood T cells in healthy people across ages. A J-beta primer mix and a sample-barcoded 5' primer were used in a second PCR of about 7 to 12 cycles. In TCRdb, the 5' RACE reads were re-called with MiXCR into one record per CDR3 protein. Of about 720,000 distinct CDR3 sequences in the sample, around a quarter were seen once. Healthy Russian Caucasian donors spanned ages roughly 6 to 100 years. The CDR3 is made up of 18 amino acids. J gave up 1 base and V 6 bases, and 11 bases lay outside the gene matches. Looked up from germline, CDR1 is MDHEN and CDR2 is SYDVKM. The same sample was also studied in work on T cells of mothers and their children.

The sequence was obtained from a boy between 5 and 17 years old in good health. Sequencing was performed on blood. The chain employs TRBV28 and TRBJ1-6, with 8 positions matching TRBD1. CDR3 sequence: CASSHDTGGTSYNSPLHF. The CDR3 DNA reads TGTGCCAGCAGCCACGATACAGGGGGTACTTCCTATAATTCACCCCTCCACTTT.